A selection of T cell receptor beta chains follows, all from one sample in a study of OX40 agonist ivuxolimab in advanced cancers. The data were produced by immunoSEQ multiplex PCR, yet TCRdb's version contains in-frame clones alone and is incomplete. The sample holds over 50,000 clones, more than 65% seen once. Sample: CD4+ or CD8+ T cells sorted from blood, taken in a trial of the OX40 agonist ivuxolimab. These receptors were taken from an adult with an advanced solid tumor such as melanoma, head and neck, liver or kidney cancer. CDR3s include the opening cysteine and the closing phenylalanine or tryptophan. The order of the fields is D gene, J gene, V gene, clone size, CDR3 DNA, CDR3 protein. D genes are given only for firm matches. Some rows have no size entry. The others give once, few or many, or a class for an expanded clone.

>TRBD1|TRBJ1-3|TRBV19|few
TGTGCCAGTACCACCCTATTGAGGGGGCTCGGAAACACCATATATTTT
CASTTLLRGLGNTIYF
>TRBD1|TRBJ1-2|TRBV27|.
TGTGCCAGCAGAGGACAGGGTGGTCATGGCTACACCTTC
CASRGQGGHGYTF
>TRBD2|TRBJ2-3|TRBV4-2|.
TGTGCCAGCAGCCAAGCTTACACTAGCGGGACCGATACGCAGTATTTT
CASSQAYTSGTDTQYF
>TRBD1|TRBJ1-4|TRBV2|.
TGTGCCAGCAGTGAACGCCGGGACAGCCGGAATGAAAAACTGTTTTTT
CASSERRDSRNEKLFF
>.|TRBJ1-3|TRBV18|.
TGTGCCAGCTCACCAGCTTCGGGGACTGGAAACACCATATATTTT
CASSPASGTGNTIYF
>.|TRBJ2-3|TRBV7-3|once
TGTGCCAGCAGCTTAGGTTCGCCAGGTTCAAGGTATTTT
CASSLGSPGSRYF
>TRBD2|TRBJ2-1|TRBV5-1|.
TGCGCCAGCAGAAGACTAGCGGGAGATGGGAATGAGCAGTTCTTC
CASRRLAGDGNEQFF
>TRBD2|TRBJ2-5|TRBV29-1|.
TGCAGCGTCGATAGAGCGGGAGGGGGAGAGACCCAGTACTTC
CSVDRAGGGETQYF
>TRBD1|TRBJ2-2|TRBV28|.
TGTGCCAGTGGGACAGGGACGAACACCGGGGAGCTGTTTTTT
CASGTGTNTGELFF
>.|TRBJ1-4|TRBV4-1|few
TGCGCCAGCAGCCAGGGGGCCCTCAATGAAAAACTGTTTTTT
CASSQGALNEKLFF
>.|TRBJ2-3|TRBV14|.
TGTGCCAGCAGCAGGGACGCAGGGGATAGCACAGATACGCAGTATTTT
CASSRDAGDSTDTQYF
>.|TRBJ2-7|TRBV19|once
TGTGCCAGTAGTATGCGATACCGCGACGAGCAGTACTTC
CASSMRYRDEQYF
>TRBD2|TRBJ2-1|TRBV29-1|.
TGCAGCGTTGACGCTAGCGGGAGTGGGAATGAGCAGTTCTTC
CSVDASGSGNEQFF
>TRBD1|TRBJ2-3|TRBV11-3|.
TGTGCCAGCAGCCGGACAGGGGGAAGCACAGATACGCAGTATTTT
CASSRTGGSTDTQYF
>.|TRBJ2-1|TRBV28|.
TGTGCCAGCAGTCCCCGTCCGCCCGTGGGCATCATCGGCAATGAGCAGTTCTTC
CASSPRPPVGIIGNEQFF
>TRBD2|TRBJ2-5|TRBV6-5|.
TGTGCCAGCAGGAAGGGACTACTACAAGAGACCCAGTACTTC
CASRKGLLQETQYF
>.|TRBJ2-4|TRBV25-1|.
TGTGCCAGCAGTGAATATGCCAAAAACATTCAGTACTTC
CASSEYAKNIQYF
>.|TRBJ1-2|TRBV21-1|few
TGTGCCAGCAGCGAAACGGGACAGGGTAACTATGGCTACACCTTC
CASSETGQGNYGYTF
>TRBD2|TRBJ2-5|TRBV7-2|few
TGTGCCAGCAGCGCACCCGGGACTAGCGGAAAAGAGACCCAGTACTTC
CASSAPGTSGKETQYF
>TRBD1|TRBJ2-5|TRBV7-2|.
TGTGCCAGCAGCTCCAGGGGGCGCCAAGAGACCCAGTACTTC
CASSSRGRQETQYF
>.|TRBJ1-2|TRBV15|.
TGTGCCACCAGCAGAGCCAGGGGCGGGGACTATGGCTACACCTTC
CATSRARGGDYGYTF
>.|TRBJ2-3|TRBV18|.
TGTGCCAGCTCACCACCCCAAACAGATACGCAGTATTTT
CASSPPQTDTQYF
>TRBD2|TRBJ2-3|TRBV18|.
TGTGCCAGCTCACCACTTGGGCTAGCGGGAAGCACAGATACGCAGTATTTT
CASSPLGLAGSTDTQYF
>TRBD2|TRBJ2-1|TRBV13|.
TGTGCCAGCAGCCGAAGGGGACTAGCGGGGGAAAATGAGCAGTTCTTC
CASSRRGLAGENEQFF
>.|TRBJ1-1|TRBV7-8|.
TGTGCCAGCAGCTTACCAGGGAGGGGTACTGAAGCTTTCTTT
CASSLPGRGTEAFF
>.|TRBJ2-1|TRBV5-1|.
TGCGCCAGCAGGTTAGCCATCATCTCCTACAATGAGCAGTTCTTC
CASRLAIISYNEQFF
>TRBD1|TRBJ2-2|TRBV5-1|.
TGCGCCAGCAGCACAGGGGGCCCCGGGGAGCTGTTTTTT
CASSTGGPGELFF